What follows are 15 T cell receptor beta chains derived from one specimen sequenced in a study of control samples from healthy donors and cancer patients. The protocol was immunoSEQ multiplex PCR, while the TCRdb copy is restricted to in-frame clones and leaves out a portion. The table includes 180,000 or so clones, about 93% detected once. Material for sequencing was blood. The receptors come from a woman aged 55-69 years in good health.

This clone was found once. V and J are TRBV19 and TRBJ2-7, with TRBD1 matching over 9 bases. CDR3 length: 14 amino acids. The germline CDR1 and CDR2 sequences are LNHDA and SQIVND (reference sequence). With V trimmed by 6 bases and J by 4 bases, 7 bases remained unmatched. The CDR3 region has the DNA TGTGCCAGTAGGGATACAGGGGGCGCGTACGAGCAGTACTTC. Its translation: CASRDTGGAYEQYF.

The gene calls are TRBV19 and TRBJ1-1, with unresolved D. Germline V lookup: CDR1 LNHDA, CDR2 SQIVND (reference sequence). CDR3 length: 14 amino acids. Trimming removed 3 bases at V and 13 bases at J, with 21 bases between. CDR3 in DNA: TGTGCCAGTAGTATGTCGCAGGAGTCCGTGAAGGTTTTCTTT. Its translation: CASSMSQESVKVFF.

This clone was detected only once. This chain uses TRBV14 with TRBJ2-3; D ambiguous. Germline V CDR1 and CDR2: SGHDN, FVKESK. The V end was cut by 4 bases, the J end by 0 bases, with 20 bases between. This CDR3 spans 18 amino acids. This chain's CDR3 is CASSPSFLWQDSTDTQYF. The CDR3 DNA follows: TGTGCCAGCAGCCCAAGTTTCCTTTGGCAGGATAGCACAGATACGCAGTATTTT.

The chain is built from TRBV30 and TRBJ1-2, with 8 bases matching TRBD1. The CDR3 covers 14 residues. CDR1 is GTSNPN, CDR2 SVGIG, per germline (reference sequence). Unmatched junction bases numbered 9, after V lost 5 bases and J lost 4 bases. CDR3 DNA: TGTGCCTGGGCCGCCGGACAGGGCCGCTATGGCTACACCTTC. As protein: CAWAAGQGRYGYTF.

This rearrangement joins TRBV27 to TRBJ1-5, with unresolved D. V dropped 2 bases and J dropped 0 bases, with 5 bases sitting between them. This CDR3 has 14 amino acids. The V gene's germline CDR1 is MNHEY and CDR2 SMNVEV (reference sequence). This chain's CDR3 is CASSLHNSNQPQHF. The DNA of the CDR3 is TGTGCCAGCAGTTTACACAATAGCAATCAGCCCCAGCATTTT.

V gene TRBV7-2 combines with J gene TRBJ1-1, with D possibly TRBD1 on 6 matching bases. V dropped 1 base and J dropped 8 bases, with 11 bases sitting between them. This CDR3 has 13 residues. The germline CDR1 and CDR2 sequences are SGHTA and FQGNSA. The DNA of the CDR3 is TGTGCCAGCAGCTTAGACAGGGCTCTCGAAGCTTTCTTT. Its translation: CASSLDRALEAFF.

V is TRBV3-1 (or the pseudogene TRBV3-2) and J is TRBJ1-1; the D gene is possibly TRBD1 (5 bases). The V gene's germline CDR1 is LGHDT and CDR2 YNNKEL (reference sequence). The CDR3 has 12 residues. The V and J ends lost 4 bases and 11 bases respectively, with 14 bases between them. CDR3 region: CASSLRGGEAFF. CDR3 nucleotides: TGTGCCAGCAGCCTGCGGGGGGGGGAGGCTTTCTTT.

This rearrangement joins TRBV11-2 to TRBJ1-1; D not certain. This CDR3 region has 13 residues. Germline V lookup: CDR1 SGHAT, CDR2 FQNNGV. Trimming took 3 bases from V and 3 from J, leaving 8 bases between them. This chain's CDR3 is CASSFEEHTEAFF. As DNA, the CDR3 is TGTGCCAGCAGCTTCGAAGAGCACACTGAAGCTTTCTTT.

The chain carries TRBV18 and TRBJ2-4; D ambiguous. The germline CDR1 and CDR2 sequences are KGHSH and LQKENI. The length of the CDR3 is 13 residues. The V end lost 3 bases, the J end lost 1 base, and 4 bases lay between the germline ends. The CDR3 region has the DNA TGTGCCAGCTCACCTGACGCCAAAAACATTCAGTACTTC. Translating it yields CASSPDAKNIQYF.

This chain links TRBV7-3 with TRBJ2-2; D remains ambiguous. V dropped 5 bases and J dropped 0 bases, with 13 bases sitting between them. Germline CDR1 is SGHTA and CDR2 is FQGTGA. The CDR3 spans 16 residues. The chain's CDR3 is CASSPLDRANTGELFF. The CDR3 nucleotides read TGTGCCAGCAGCCCACTCGACCGGGCGAACACCGGGGAGCTGTTTTTT.

The rearrangement joins TRBV5-1 to TRBJ1-2; 9 bases match TRBD1. This CDR3 has 13 residues. V gave up 4 bases and J gave up 5 bases; unmatched junction bases: 3. Germline V gene sequence: CDR1 SGHRS, CDR2 YFSETQ. The CDR3 reads CASSRDRAYGYTF. The DNA of the CDR3 is TGCGCCAGCAGCCGGGACAGGGCGTATGGCTACACCTTC.

The V call is TRBV6-2 or TRBV6-3, the J call TRBJ1-1; D gene unclear. The germline V and J ends were trimmed by 6 bases and 2 bases, with 10 bases remaining between them. The CDR3 is 13 amino acids. Germline CDR1 and CDR2: MNHEY and SVGEGT. The CDR3: CASSSYGNTEAFF. The CDR3 DNA follows: TGTGCCAGCAGCTCCTATGGAAACACTGAAGCTTTCTTT.

This clone was found once. V gene TRBV5-6 combines with J gene TRBJ1-2, with D possibly TRBD1 on 6 matching bases. V was pared by 1 base and J by 2 bases, with 15 bases between. Germline assignment: CDR1 SGHDT and CDR2 YYEEEE. The length of the CDR3 is 16 residues. Written as DNA, the CDR3 is TGTGCCAGCAGCTTGTTTTCGAGGGGGAGCAACTATGGCTACACCTTC. Amino acids: CASSLFSRGSNYGYTF.

The V gene is TRBV20-1, the J gene TRBJ1-1, with TRBD1 as a possible D gene (6 bases). With 3 bases removed from V and 7 bases from J, the gap between germline ends came to 12 bases. The CDR3 loop spans 12 amino acids. Germline CDR1 DFQATT, CDR2 SNEGSKA (reference sequence). The CDR3 sequence is CSASRGTFEAFF. In DNA, the CDR3 is TGCAGTGCTAGTAGGGGGACCTTTGAAGCTTTCTTT.

V and J are TRBV5-6 and TRBJ1-5; no reliable D call. Germline CDR1 is SGHDT and CDR2 is YYEEEE. The CDR3 spans 13 residues. Trimming removed 5 bases at V and 6 bases at J, with 12 bases between. CDR3: CASSWAESQPQHF. The CDR3 DNA is TGTGCCAGCAGTTGGGCCGAGAGTCAGCCCCAGCATTTT.